The present entry profiles one T cell receptor (beta chain) with its context. This entry belongs to a study of control samples from healthy donors and cancer patients. This CDR3 comprises 15 residues. Germline V CDR1 and CDR2: SGHAT, FQNNGV. Germline trimming cut 5 bases from V and 16 bases from J; bases unmatched to any gene: 19. Produced via immunoSEQ multiplex PCR; TCRdb's table is partial and in-frame only. The sample gives about 85,000 clones, around nine tenths of which show up once; under 4% is in the top ten. The chain joins TRBV11-2 to TRBJ2-1, with TRBD2 identical over 8 bases. This sequence originates from a woman aged 18-29 years in good health. The sample taken for sequencing was blood. The CDR3: CASSPFAGGGVQQFF. As DNA, the CDR3 is TGTGCCAGCAGCCCCTTCGCGGGGGGCGGGGTCCAACAATTCTTC.